This T cell receptor beta chain emerged from a study of OX40 agonist ivuxolimab in advanced cancers. About the research overall: As their treatment, patients were administered ivuxolimab, an agonistic anti-OX40 (CD134) antibody.

Worth noting for this clone: Its specificity is not known.

Assay: immunoSEQ multiplex PCR; the TCRdb copy retains only in-frame clones and omits some. This repertoire shows 45,000 to 60,000 clones, 86% found once; its top ten account for approximately 7%. Germline CDR1 reads MNHEY; CDR2 reads SVGAGI. V shed 6 bases and J shed 0 bases, with 14 bases lying between them. The CDR3 sequence is 15 residues long. Whole-study findings and limits: Expanded peripheral T cells had an undetermined antigen specificity. Among the lowest peripheral clonal expansion occurred in 0.1-3.0 mg/kg partial responders.

Blood samples were obtained at baseline, cycle 4 day 1, and cycle 7 day 1. This sequence joins TRBV6-5 and TRBJ1-2; D is undetermined. Sequenced material: CD4+ or CD8+ T cells sorted from blood, taken in a trial of the OX40 agonist ivuxolimab. This clonotype was sampled from an adult with an advanced solid tumor such as melanoma, head and neck, liver or kidney cancer. The CDR3 nucleotides are TGTGCCAGCAGCCGCGGGATAACGGCTAACTATGGCTACACCTTC. Its translation: CASSRGITANYGYTF.